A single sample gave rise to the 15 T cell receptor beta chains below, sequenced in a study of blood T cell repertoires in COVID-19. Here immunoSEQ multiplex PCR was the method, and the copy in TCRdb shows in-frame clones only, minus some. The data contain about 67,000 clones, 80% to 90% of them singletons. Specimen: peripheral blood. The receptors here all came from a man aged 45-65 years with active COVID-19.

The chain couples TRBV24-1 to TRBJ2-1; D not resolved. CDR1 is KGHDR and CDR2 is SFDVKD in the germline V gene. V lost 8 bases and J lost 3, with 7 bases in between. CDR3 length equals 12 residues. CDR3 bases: TGTGCCACCACAGGAATCTACAATGAGCAGTTCTTC. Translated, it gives CATTGIYNEQFF.

Written as DNA, the CDR3 is TGTGCAGCAGGGGGGCCGAACTACGAGCAGTACTTC. Translated, it gives CAAGGPNYEQYF. J is TRBJ2-7 and V is TRBV6-5; a possible D gene is TRBD1 (7 bases). Germline V gene sequence: CDR1 MNHEY, CDR2 SVGAGI. This CDR3 contains 12 residues.

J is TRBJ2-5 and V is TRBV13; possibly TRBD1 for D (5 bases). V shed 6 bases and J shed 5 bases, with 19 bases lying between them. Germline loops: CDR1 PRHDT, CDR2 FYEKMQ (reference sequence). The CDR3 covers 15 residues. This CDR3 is CASSRLGSPGETQYF. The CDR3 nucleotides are TGTGCCAGCAGTCGGTTGGGATCGCCAGGGGAGACCCAGTACTTC.

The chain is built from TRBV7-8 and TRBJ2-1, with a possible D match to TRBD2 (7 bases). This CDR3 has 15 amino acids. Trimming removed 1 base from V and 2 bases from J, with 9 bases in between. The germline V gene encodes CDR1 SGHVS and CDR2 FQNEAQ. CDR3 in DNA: TGTGCCAGCAGCTTAGTAGGGGGGGCCTACAATGAGCAGTTCTTC. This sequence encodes CASSLVGGAYNEQFF.

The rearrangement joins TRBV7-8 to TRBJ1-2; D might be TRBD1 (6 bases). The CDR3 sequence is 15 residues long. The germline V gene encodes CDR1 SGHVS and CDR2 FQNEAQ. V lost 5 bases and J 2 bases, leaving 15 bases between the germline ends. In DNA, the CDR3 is TGTGCCAGCAGCCAACTCCAAGGACAGAACTATGGCTACACCTTC. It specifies CASSQLQGQNYGYTF.

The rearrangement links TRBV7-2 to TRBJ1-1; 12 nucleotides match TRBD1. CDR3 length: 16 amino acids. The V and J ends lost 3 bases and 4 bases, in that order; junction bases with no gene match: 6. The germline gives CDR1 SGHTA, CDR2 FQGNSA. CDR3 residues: CASSLGRDRGLTEAFF. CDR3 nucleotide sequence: TGTGCCAGCAGCTTGGGCCGGGACAGGGGGCTCACTGAAGCTTTCTTT.

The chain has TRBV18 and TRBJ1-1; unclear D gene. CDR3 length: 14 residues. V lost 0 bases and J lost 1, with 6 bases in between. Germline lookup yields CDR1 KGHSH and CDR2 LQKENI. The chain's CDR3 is CASSPPRGNTEAFF. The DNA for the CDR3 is TGTGCCAGCTCACCACCGCGGGGGAACACTGAAGCTTTCTTT. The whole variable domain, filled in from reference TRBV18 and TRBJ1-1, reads NAGVMQNPRHLVRRRGQEARLRCSPMKGHSHVYWYRQLPEEGLKFMVYLQKENIIDESGMPKERFSAEFPKEGPSILRIQQVVRGDSAAYFCASSPPRGNTEAFFGQGTRLTVV.

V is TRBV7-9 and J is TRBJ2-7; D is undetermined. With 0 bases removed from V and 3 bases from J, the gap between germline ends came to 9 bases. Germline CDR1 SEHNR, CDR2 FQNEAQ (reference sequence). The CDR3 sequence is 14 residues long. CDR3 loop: CASSLAGSFYEQYF. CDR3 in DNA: TGTGCCAGCAGCTTAGCCGGGTCTTTCTACGAGCAGTACTTC. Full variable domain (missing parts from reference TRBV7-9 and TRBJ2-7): DTGVSQNPRHKITKRGQNVTFRCDPISEHNRLYWYRQTLGQGPEFLTYFQNEAQLEKSRLLSDRFSAERPKGSFSTLEIQRTEQGDSAMYLCASSLAGSFYEQYFGPGTRLTVT.

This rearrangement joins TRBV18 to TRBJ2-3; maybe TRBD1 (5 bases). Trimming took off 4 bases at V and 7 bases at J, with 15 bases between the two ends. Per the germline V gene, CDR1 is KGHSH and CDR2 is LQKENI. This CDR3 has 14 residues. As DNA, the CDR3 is TGTGCCAGCTCACTAAATGTAGGGGAAAATACGCAGTATTTT. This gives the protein CASSLNVGENTQYF.

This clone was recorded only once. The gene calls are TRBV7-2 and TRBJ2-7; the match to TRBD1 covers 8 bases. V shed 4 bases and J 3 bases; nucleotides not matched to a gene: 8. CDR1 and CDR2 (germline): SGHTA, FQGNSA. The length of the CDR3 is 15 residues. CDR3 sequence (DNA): TGTGCCAGCAGCTCACAGGGGGGACAGAGCTACGAGCAGTACTTC. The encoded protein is CASSSQGGQSYEQYF.

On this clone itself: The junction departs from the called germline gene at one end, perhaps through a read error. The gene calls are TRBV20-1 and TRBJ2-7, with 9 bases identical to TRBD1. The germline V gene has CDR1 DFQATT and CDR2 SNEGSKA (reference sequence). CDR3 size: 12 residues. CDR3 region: CSASSRDREENF. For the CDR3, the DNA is TGCAGTGCTAGTTCCCGGGACAGGGAAGAAAACTTC.

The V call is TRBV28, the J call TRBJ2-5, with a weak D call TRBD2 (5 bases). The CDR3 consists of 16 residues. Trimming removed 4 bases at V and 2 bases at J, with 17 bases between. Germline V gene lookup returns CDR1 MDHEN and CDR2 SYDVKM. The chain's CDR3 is CASSSPGRGPQETQYF. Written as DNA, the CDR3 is TGTGCCAGCAGTTCCCCGGGGAGAGGACCACAAGAGACCCAGTACTTC.

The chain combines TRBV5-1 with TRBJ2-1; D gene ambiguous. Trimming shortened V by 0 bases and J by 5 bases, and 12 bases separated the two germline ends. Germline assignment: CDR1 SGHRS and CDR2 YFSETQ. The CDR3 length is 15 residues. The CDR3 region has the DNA TGCGCCAGCAGCTTGGACCTTCGGTCCAACAATGAGCAGTTCTTC. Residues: CASSLDLRSNNEQFF.

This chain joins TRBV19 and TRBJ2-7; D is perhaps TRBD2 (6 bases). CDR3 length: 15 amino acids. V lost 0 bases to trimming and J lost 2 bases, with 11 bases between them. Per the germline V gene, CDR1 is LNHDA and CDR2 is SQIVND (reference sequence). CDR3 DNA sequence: TGTGCCAGTAGTATAGATCGGACGGGGGCCTACGAGCAGTACTTC. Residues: CASSIDRTGAYEQYF.

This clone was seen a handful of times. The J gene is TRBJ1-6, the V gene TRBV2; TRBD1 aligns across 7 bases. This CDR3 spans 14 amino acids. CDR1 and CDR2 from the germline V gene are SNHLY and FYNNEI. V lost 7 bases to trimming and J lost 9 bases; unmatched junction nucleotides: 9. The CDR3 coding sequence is TGTGCCAGCACCGGGGACAGCGGCACTTCACCCCTCCACTTT. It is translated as CASTGDSGTSPLHF. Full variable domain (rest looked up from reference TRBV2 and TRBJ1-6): EPEVTQTPSHQVTQMGQEVILRCVPISNHLYFYWYRQILGQKVEFLVSFYNNEISEKSEIFDDQFSVERPDGSNFTLKIRSTKLEDSAMYFCASTGDSGTSPLHFGNGTRLTVT.